This entry describes one TCR beta chain. Its specificity is unknown. PCR used 60 Vbeta primers and 13 Jbeta primers. TCRdb's copy holds only in-frame clones and misses some; the assay was immunoSEQ multiplex PCR. The sample shows roughly 100,000 clones, roughly 80% of them seen only once. The record originates from a study of cytomegalovirus exposure and HLA in healthy donors. General study points: It was likely that a cluster of highly shared sequence variants was a sequencing artifact.

Germline V gene sequence: CDR1 MNHEY, CDR2 SVGAGI. This CDR3 is built from 15 residues. The V and J ends lost 7 bases and 6 bases respectively, with 21 bases between them. This chain links TRBV6-5 with TRBJ1-2; a weak D match, TRBD1 (6 bases). The TCR was taken from a man younger than 40 in good health and CMV-seropositive. The sample taken for sequencing was PBMCs. The CDR3: CASTDRNSLLNGYTF. The CDR3 DNA reads as TGTGCCAGCACCGACAGGAACAGCTTATTAAATGGCTACACCTTC.